This entry concerns a single T cell receptor (beta chain). Its antigen is as yet unknown. PCR involved 60 Vbeta and 13 Jbeta primers. Here immunoSEQ multiplex PCR was the method, and the copy in TCRdb shows in-frame clones only, minus some. The repertoire consists of hundreds of thousands of clones, with over 65% occurring once and the leading ten covering less than 3.5%. These data belong to a study of cytomegalovirus exposure and HLA in healthy donors. Findings and limits, study-wide: Several of the most significant clusters were apparently associated with common viral pathogens in a later analysis.

The V end was cut by 4 bases, the J end by 2 bases, with 18 bases between. The germline V gene encodes CDR1 SGDLS and CDR2 YYNGEE. The CDR3 covers 16 residues. This sequence was found in a woman in her fifties or sixties in good health and CMV-seropositive. Material for sequencing was PBMCs. The J gene is TRBJ1-1, the V gene TRBV9, with D tentatively TRBD1 (6 bases). CDR3 nucleotide sequence: TGTGCCAGCAGCTCTAGAAGGACAGAGAAAAACACTGAAGCTTTCTTT. Translation: CASSSRRTEKNTEAFF.